These 17 T cell receptor beta chains were sequenced from one sample in a study of CD8 T cells in Susac syndrome. With random hexamers, reverse transcription was performed on about 0.5 to 1 ug of RNA. TCRdb re-derived calls from the immunoSEQ multiplex PCR reads in MiXCR, one entry per CDR3 protein. The sample lists hundreds of thousands of distinct CDR3 sequences; 85% were seen once. The sample was CD8+ T cells from PBMCs. These receptor sequences come from a human donor with multiple sclerosis.

The genes are TRBV28 and TRBJ2-5; D might be TRBD1 (6 bases). The CDR3 is 15 amino acids. Germline V lookup: CDR1 MDHEN, CDR2 SYDVKM. V shed 6 bases and J shed 5 bases, with 19 bases lying between them. As DNA, the CDR3 is TGTGCCAGCAGATATCTAACAGGGATGTTGGAGACCCAGTACTTC. This encodes CASRYLTGMLETQYF.

In DNA form, the CDR3 reads TGCAGTGCTAGAGATCACGGCGGGAGCTCCTACGAGCAGTACTTC. Its protein product is CSARDHGGSSYEQYF. The V gene is TRBV20-1, the J gene TRBJ2-7; TRBD2 matches 7 bases. The V gene end was trimmed by 0 bases and the J gene end by 0 bases; junction bases not matched to a gene: 5. Germline V gene lookup returns CDR1 DFQATT and CDR2 SNEGSKA (reference sequence). The CDR3 runs 15 residues.

V gene TRBV27 combines with J gene TRBJ1-5; D is unresolved. The V gene lost 3 bases and the J gene lost 3 bases, with 9 bases spanning the gap. Per the germline V gene, CDR1 is MNHEY and CDR2 is SMNVEV (reference sequence). The CDR3 has 14 amino acids. The CDR3, as DNA: TGTGCCAGCAGTTTGGTACGGGCCAATCAGCCCCAGCATTTT. Its protein product is CASSLVRANQPQHF.

This chain uses TRBV9 with TRBJ2-7; 7 bases are a match to TRBD2. The germline V gene encodes CDR1 SGDLS and CDR2 YYNGEE. Trimming removed 3 bases from V and 5 bases from J; junction bases left unmatched: 11. The CDR3 spans 15 residues. The CDR3, as DNA: TGTGCCAGCAGCGCAACTAGCGCGAGCCCCCACGAGCAGTACTTC. Translated, it gives CASSATSASPHEQYF.

This chain joins TRBV6-5 and TRBJ2-3; 14 bases are shared with TRBD2. This CDR3 region has 17 residues. The ends lost 2 bases at V and 5 bases at J; junction bases unmatched: 6. Germline V lookup: CDR1 MNHEY, CDR2 SVGAGI. CDR3 loop: CASSYVGLAGGIDTQYF. In DNA, the CDR3 is TGTGCCAGCAGTTACGTTGGACTAGCGGGAGGAATAGATACGCAGTATTTT.

This clonotype was found once. The chain's CDR3 is CSVSGTEAFF. The CDR3 DNA sequence: TGCAGCGTTTCCGGCACTGAAGCTTTCTTT. The rearrangement uses TRBV29-1 and TRBJ1-1; no clear D gene. The germline gives CDR1 SQVTM, CDR2 ANQGSEA. The CDR3 contains 10 residues. The ends were cut back, 5 bases at V and 4 bases at J, with 5 bases in the middle.

The CDR3 DNA reads as TGTGCCAGCAGCGTAGCGGAGGGGGCCGCTGAAGCTTTCTTT. It is translated as CASSVAEGAAEAFF. The chain carries TRBV9 and TRBJ1-1, with 7 nucleotides matching TRBD1. CDR1 is SGDLS and CDR2 is YYNGEE in the germline V gene. This CDR3 spans 14 amino acids. Trimming removed 0 bases from V and 6 bases from J; junction bases left unmatched: 5. Together with reference TRBV9 and TRBJ1-1, the CDR3 gives the full variable domain: DSGVTQTPKHLITATGQRVTLRCSPRSGDLSVYWYQQSLDQGLQFLIQYYNGEERAKGNILERFSAQQFPDLHSELNLSSLELGDSALYFCASSVAEGAAEAFFGQGTRLTVV.

V is TRBV29-1 and J is TRBJ2-7, with D possibly being TRBD2 (5 bases). Trimming took 4 bases from V and 6 from J, leaving 16 bases between them. This CDR3 is 13 amino acids long. CDR1 is SQVTM and CDR2 is ANQGSEA in the germline V gene. The CDR3 is CSVGLARSAEQYF. The CDR3, as DNA: TGCAGCGTTGGGCTAGCACGGTCGGCCGAGCAGTACTTC.

The chain joins TRBV15 to TRBJ2-6, with D possibly matching TRBD2 (6 bases). This CDR3 is 16 amino acids long. Germline V lookup: CDR1 LNHNV, CDR2 YYDKDF (reference sequence). Trimming stripped 4 bases from V and 0 bases from J, with 10 bases between. In DNA form, the CDR3 reads TGTGCCACCAGCACGGACGGGGGCTCTGGGGCCAACGTCCTGACTTTC. Translating it yields CATSTDGGSGANVLTF.

The rearrangement uses TRBV29-1 and TRBJ2-1; D is possibly TRBD2 (7 bases). The length of the CDR3 is 10 residues. V lost 7 bases and J lost 9, with 10 bases in between. Germline CDR1 and CDR2: SQVTM and ANQGSEA. CDR3 sequence: CSGGGGEQFF. CDR3 bases: TGCAGCGGCGGGGGCGGTGAGCAGTTCTTC.

This chain joins TRBV20-1 and TRBJ2-5; 9 positions agree with TRBD2. The V and J ends lost 0 bases and 1 base, in that order; junction bases with no gene match: 6. CDR3 length: 16 residues. Per germline, CDR1 DFQATT and CDR2 SNEGSKA (reference sequence). CDR3 loop: CSARDMGLALQETQYF. CDR3 DNA sequence: TGCAGTGCTAGAGATATGGGACTAGCCCTCCAAGAGACCCAGTACTTC.

The gene calls are TRBV13 and TRBJ2-2; D gene unclear. The germline CDR1 and CDR2 sequences are PRHDT and FYEKMQ (reference sequence). The CDR3 spans 12 residues. V shed 2 bases and J shed 6 bases, with 4 bases lying between them. CDR3 residues: CASSLNPGELFF. The CDR3 nucleotides read TGTGCCAGCAGCTTAAACCCCGGGGAGCTGTTTTTT. The full variable domain, its missing parts supplied by reference TRBV13 and TRBJ2-2, is AAGVIQSPRHLIKEKRETATLKCYPIPRHDTVYWYQQGPGQDPQFLISFYEKMQSDKGSIPDRFSAQQFSDYHSELNMSSLELGDSALYFCASSLNPGELFFGEGSRLTVL.

The chain links TRBV9 to TRBJ2-3; 7 positions match TRBD2. The V gene's germline CDR1 is SGDLS and CDR2 YYNGEE. The CDR3 contains 16 residues. V lost 3 bases to trimming and J lost 6 bases; unmatched junction nucleotides: 13. The CDR3 region has the DNA TGTGCCAGCAGCGAGGGAGCTGCGGGAGCAGGGGATACGCAGTATTTT. This gives the protein CASSEGAAGAGDTQYF.

The chain carries TRBV6-1 and TRBJ1-2; no clear D gene. CDR1 is MNHNS and CDR2 is SASEGT in the germline V gene. With 7 bases removed from V and 4 bases from J, the gap between germline ends came to 7 bases. The CDR3 is made up of 11 amino acids. The CDR3 DNA reads TGTGCCAGCATTGGGAGCTATGGCTACACCTTC. Amino acids: CASIGSYGYTF.

The rearrangement links TRBV28 to TRBJ1-3, with 7 positions matching TRBD1. Trimming removed 3 bases from V and 7 bases from J; junction bases left unmatched: 9. Looked up from germline, CDR1 is MDHEN and CDR2 is SYDVKM. The CDR3 runs to 15 residues. The CDR3 reads CASSFPYRGRNTIYF. In nucleotides, the CDR3 is TGTGCCAGCAGTTTCCCCTACAGGGGCCGGAACACCATATATTTT.

V is TRBV2 and J is TRBJ1-1; D is possibly TRBD1 (6 bases). The germline V gene encodes CDR1 SNHLY and CDR2 FYNNEI. The V end lost 10 bases, the J end lost 5 bases, and 11 bases lay between the germline ends. The CDR3 extends over 11 amino acids. CDR3 in DNA: TGTGCCACCGAAACAGGGACTGAAGCTTTCTTT. Translating it yields CATETGTEAFF.

This chain links TRBV5-6 with TRBJ1-1; 9 bases fit TRBD1. Germline loops: CDR1 SGHDT, CDR2 YYEEEE. The CDR3 is made up of 17 amino acids. Trimming cost V 0 bases and J 6 bases; bases outside gene matches: 12. CDR3 protein: CASSLGQGGFMGAEAFF. CDR3 DNA: TGTGCCAGCAGCTTGGGACAGGGGGGTTTCATGGGCGCTGAAGCTTTCTTT.